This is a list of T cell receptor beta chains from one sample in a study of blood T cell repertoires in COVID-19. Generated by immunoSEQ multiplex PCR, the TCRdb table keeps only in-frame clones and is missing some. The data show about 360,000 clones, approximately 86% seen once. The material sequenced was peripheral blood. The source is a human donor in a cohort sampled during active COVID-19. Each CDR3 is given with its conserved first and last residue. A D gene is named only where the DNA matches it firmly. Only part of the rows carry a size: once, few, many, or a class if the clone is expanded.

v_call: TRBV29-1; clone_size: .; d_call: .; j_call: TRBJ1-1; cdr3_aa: CSVVRQMNTEAFF; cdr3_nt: TGCAGCGTTGTGCGGCAGATGAACACTGAAGCTTTCTTT
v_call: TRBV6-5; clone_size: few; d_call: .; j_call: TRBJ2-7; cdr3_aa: CASGNPWGLYEQYF; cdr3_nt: TGTGCCAGCGGGAACCCGTGGGGCTTATACGAGCAGTACTTC
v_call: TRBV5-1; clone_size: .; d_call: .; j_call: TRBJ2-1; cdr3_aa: CASTVLYGYNEQFF; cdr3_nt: TGCGCCAGCACTGTTCTATACGGCTACAATGAGCAGTTCTTC
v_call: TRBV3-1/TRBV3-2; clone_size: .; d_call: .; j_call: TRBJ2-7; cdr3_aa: CASSLPGDAREQYF; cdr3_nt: TGTGCCAGCAGCTTGCCCGGGGATGCACGCGAGCAGTACTTC
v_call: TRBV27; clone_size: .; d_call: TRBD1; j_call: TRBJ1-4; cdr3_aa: CASSPQLDRYTNEKLFF; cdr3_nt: TGTGCCAGCAGTCCCCAACTGGACAGGTATACTAATGAAAAACTGTTTTTT
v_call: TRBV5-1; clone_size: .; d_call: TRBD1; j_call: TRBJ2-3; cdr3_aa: CASSGTGSTDTQYF; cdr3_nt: TGCGCCAGCAGTGGGACAGGGAGCACAGATACGCAGTATTTT
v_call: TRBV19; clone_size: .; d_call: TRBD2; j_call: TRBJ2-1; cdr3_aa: CASSAESGSPNEQFF; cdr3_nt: TGTGCCAGTAGTGCCGAGAGCGGGAGCCCCAATGAGCAGTTCTTC
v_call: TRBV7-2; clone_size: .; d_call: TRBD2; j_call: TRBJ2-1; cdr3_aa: CASSTSGGIPYNEQFF; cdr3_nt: TGTGCCAGCAGCACTAGCGGGGGGATTCCCTACAATGAGCAGTTCTTC
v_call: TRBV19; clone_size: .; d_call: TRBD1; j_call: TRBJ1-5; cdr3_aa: CASSNRDRSSQPQHF; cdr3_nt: TGTGCCAGTAGCAACCGGGACAGGTCGAGTCAGCCCCAGCATTTT
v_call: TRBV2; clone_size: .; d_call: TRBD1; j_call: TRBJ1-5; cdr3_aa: CASRDRGQPQHF; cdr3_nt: TGTGCCAGCCGAGACAGGGGCCAGCCCCAGCATTTT
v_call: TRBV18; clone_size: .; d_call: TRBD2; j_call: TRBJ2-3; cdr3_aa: CASSARAGGLRTDTQYF; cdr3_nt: TGTGCCAGCTCAGCAAGAGCGGGAGGGCTGCGCACAGATACGCAGTATTTT
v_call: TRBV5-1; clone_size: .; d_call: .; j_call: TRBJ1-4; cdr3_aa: CASSLAGGDEKLFF; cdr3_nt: TGCGCCAGCAGCTTGGCCGGGGGGGATGAAAAACTGTTTTTT
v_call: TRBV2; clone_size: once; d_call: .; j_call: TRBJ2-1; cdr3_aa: CASTGSTRSIYNEQFF; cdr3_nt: TGTGCCAGCACCGGGTCTACGAGGAGTATTTACAATGAGCAGTTCTTC
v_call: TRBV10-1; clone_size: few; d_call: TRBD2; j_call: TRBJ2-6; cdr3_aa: CASSAGGTGANVLTF; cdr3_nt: TGCGCCAGCAGTGCGGGAGGGACTGGGGCCAACGTCCTGACTTTC
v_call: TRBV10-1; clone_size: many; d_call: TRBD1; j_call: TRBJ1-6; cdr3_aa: CASSTGGRNSPLHF; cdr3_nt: TGCGCCAGCAGTACAGGGGGCAGGAATTCACCCCTCCACTTT
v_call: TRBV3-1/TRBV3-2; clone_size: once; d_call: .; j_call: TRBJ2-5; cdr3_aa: CASSQKLTGSETQYF; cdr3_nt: TGTGCCAGCAGCCAAAAGCTGACTGGGTCGGAGACCCAGTACTTC
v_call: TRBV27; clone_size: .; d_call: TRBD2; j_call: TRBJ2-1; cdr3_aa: CASSLAGGSYNEQFF; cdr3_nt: TGTGCCAGCAGTCTAGCGGGAGGGAGTTACAATGAGCAGTTCTTC
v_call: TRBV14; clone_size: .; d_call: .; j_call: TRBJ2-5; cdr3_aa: CASSQDNAPAGQETQYF; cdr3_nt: TGTGCCAGCAGCCAAGATAACGCCCCTGCGGGGCAAGAGACCCAGTACTTC
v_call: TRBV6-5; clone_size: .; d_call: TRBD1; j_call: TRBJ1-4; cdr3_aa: CASRGTGELFF; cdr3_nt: TGTGCCAGCAGGGGGACAGGCGAACTGTTTTTT
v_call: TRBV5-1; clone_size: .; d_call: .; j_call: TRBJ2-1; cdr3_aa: CASSFDRQAEQFF; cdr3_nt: TGCGCCAGCAGCTTCGACCGGCAGGCTGAGCAGTTCTTC
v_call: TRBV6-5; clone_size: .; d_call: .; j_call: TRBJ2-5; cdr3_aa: CASSDSGWETQYF; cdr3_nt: TGTGCCAGCAGTGACTCGGGCTGGGAGACCCAGTACTTC
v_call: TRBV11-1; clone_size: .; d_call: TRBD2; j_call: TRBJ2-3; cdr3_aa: CASSPWGGTDTQYF; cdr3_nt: TGTGCCAGCAGCCCGTGGGGGGGGACAGATACGCAGTATTTT
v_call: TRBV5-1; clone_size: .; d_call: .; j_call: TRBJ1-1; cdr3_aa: CASSFSQGIGEAFF; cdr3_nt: TGCGCCAGCAGCTTTAGCCAGGGGATTGGCGAAGCTTTCTTT
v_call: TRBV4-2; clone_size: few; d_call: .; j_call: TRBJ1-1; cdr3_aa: CASSQDTAIQGINTEAFF; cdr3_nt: TGTGCCAGCAGCCAAGATACAGCAATCCAGGGGATTAACACTGAAGCTTTCTTT